This T cell receptor beta chain was profiled in a study of cytomegalovirus exposure and HLA in healthy donors. Notes on the study in general: Among donors in an Asian-associated ancestry cluster, a later analysis reportedly found fewer N-insertions than the roughly 650-donor mean. Near-uniform donor sequencing depth was presumed by presence/absence analyses.

All donors participated as healthy donors of bone marrow. This clone has just one count. Its antigen is unidentified. Germline V gene data show CDR1 as MNHNS and CDR2 as SASEGT. The CDR3 has 14 residues. The V end was cut by 8 bases, the J end by 2 bases, with 16 bases between. PCR used 60 Vbeta primers and 13 Jbeta primers. This table comes from immunoSEQ multiplex PCR, and its TCRdb copy is limited to in-frame clones, with some not included. Of about 160,000 clones in the sample, roughly 80% were seen once. The chain couples TRBV6-1 to TRBJ2-7, with D perhaps TRBD2 (7 bases). This receptor was obtained from a female donor in good health and CMV-seronegative. Sequencing was carried out using PBMCs. In DNA, the CDR3 is TGTGCCAGCGGGGGCCAGCGGGACACCTACGAGCAGTACTTC. Amino acid sequence: CASGGQRDTYEQYF.